This TCR beta chain was recovered during a study of OX40 agonist ivuxolimab in advanced cancers. Trimming cost V 3 bases and J 8 bases; bases outside gene matches: 17. The CDR3 runs to 17 residues. Germline V CDR1 and CDR2: SGHTA, FQGTGA. Data came from immunoSEQ multiplex PCR; TCRdb stores just in-frame clones and leaves some out. The data contain about 50,000 clones, roughly 77% of them singletons. This specimen consisted of CD4+ or CD8+ T cells sorted from blood, obtained in a trial of the OX40 agonist ivuxolimab. J is TRBJ1-2 and V is TRBV7-3; TRBD1 matches at 8 bases. This clonotype originated in an adult with an advanced solid tumor such as melanoma, head and neck, liver or kidney cancer. The CDR3 here is CASSLSSDRGGDTGYTF. The DNA for the CDR3 is TGTGCCAGCAGCTTGAGTTCCGACAGGGGAGGCGATACGGGCTACACCTTC. The whole variable domain, filled in from reference TRBV7-3 and TRBJ1-2, reads GAGVSQTPSNKVTEKGKYVELRCDPISGHTALYWYRQSLGQGPEFLIYFQGTGAADDSGLPNDRFFAVRPEGSVSTLKIQRTERGDSAVYLCASSLSSDRGGDTGYTFGSGTRLTVV.